The TCR beta chain under discussion was sequenced for a study of blood T cells in healthy people across ages. The ends were cut back, 2 bases at V and 4 bases at J, with 13 bases in the middle. The CDR3 runs to 14 residues. CDR1 is DFQATT and CDR2 is SNEGSKA in the germline V gene (reference sequence). The second PCR ran about 6 to 11 cycles with a sample-barcoded 5' primer and J-beta primers. TCRdb reprocessed the 5' RACE reads with MiXCR, giving one entry per CDR3 protein. This sample has more than 650,000 distinct CDR3 sequences; 53% occur once, and the top ten carry about 42%. The receptor's source is an elderly man in good health. Specimen: blood. This chain joins TRBV20-1 and TRBJ2-3, with unresolved D. CDR3 in DNA: TGCAGTGCTAGAAGGGCCTCTGGCCCAGATACGCAGTATTTT. It encodes CSARRASGPDTQYF.